Here is one TCR beta chain with its context. What it recognizes is unknown. This sample is part of a study of cytomegalovirus exposure and HLA in healthy donors. General study results and limits: In a later analysis, specific HLA alleles were associated with 15,000 to 20,000 TCR beta sequences at a 0.05 false discovery rate.

The germline V gene has CDR1 DFQATT and CDR2 SNEGSKA (reference sequence). Trimming left V 3 bases short and J 10 bases short, with 10 bases between. This CDR3 has 11 residues. A multiplex PCR was run with 60 Vbeta primers and 13 Jbeta primers. Sequencing used immunoSEQ multiplex PCR; TCRdb keeps in-frame clones, though not all of them. The sample lists under 250,000 clones, around four fifths occurring once. Material for sequencing was PBMCs. This TCR was recovered from a male donor in good health and CMV-seronegative. This sequence joins TRBV20-1 and TRBJ2-1; D uncertain. As DNA, the CDR3 is TGCAGTGCTAGGTTTGGGCAAGAGCAGTTCTTC. It specifies CSARFGQEQFF.